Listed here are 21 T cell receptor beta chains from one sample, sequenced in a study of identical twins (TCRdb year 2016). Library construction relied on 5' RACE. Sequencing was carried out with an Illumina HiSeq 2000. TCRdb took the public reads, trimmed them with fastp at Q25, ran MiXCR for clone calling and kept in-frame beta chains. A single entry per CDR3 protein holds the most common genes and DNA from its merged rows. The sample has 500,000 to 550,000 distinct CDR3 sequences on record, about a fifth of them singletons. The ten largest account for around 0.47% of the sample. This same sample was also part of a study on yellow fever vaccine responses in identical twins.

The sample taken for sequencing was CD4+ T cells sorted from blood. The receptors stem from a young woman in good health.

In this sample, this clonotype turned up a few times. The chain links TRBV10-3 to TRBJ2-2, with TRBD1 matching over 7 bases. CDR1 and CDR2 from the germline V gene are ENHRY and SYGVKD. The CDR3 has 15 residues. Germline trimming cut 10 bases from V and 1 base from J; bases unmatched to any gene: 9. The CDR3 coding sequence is TGTGCCACATCCGAGGGGACAGTGAACACCGGGGAGCTGTTTTTT. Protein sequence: CATSEGTVNTGELFF.

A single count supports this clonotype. The chain's CDR3 is CASSVLSGSTDTQYF. The CDR3, as DNA: TGTGCCAGCAGCGTCTTGAGCGGGAGCACAGATACGCAGTATTTT. This chain joins TRBV7-2 and TRBJ2-3; D is possibly TRBD2 (6 bases). V was cut by 5 bases and J by 0 bases, with 12 bases left in between. This CDR3 region has 15 residues. CDR1 is SGHTA, CDR2 FQGNSA, per germline.

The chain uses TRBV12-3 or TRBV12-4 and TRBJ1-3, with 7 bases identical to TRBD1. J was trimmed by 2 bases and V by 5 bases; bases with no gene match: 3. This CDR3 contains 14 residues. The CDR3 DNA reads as TGTGCCAGCAGTCAGACAGGGCCTGGAAACACCATATATTTT. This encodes CASSQTGPGNTIYF.

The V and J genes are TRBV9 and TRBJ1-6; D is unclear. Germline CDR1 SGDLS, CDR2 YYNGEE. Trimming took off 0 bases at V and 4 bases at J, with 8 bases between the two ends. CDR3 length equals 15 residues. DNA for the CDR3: TGTGCCAGCAGCGTAGGGGCAGAGTATAATTCACCCCTCCACTTT. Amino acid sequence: CASSVGAEYNSPLHF.

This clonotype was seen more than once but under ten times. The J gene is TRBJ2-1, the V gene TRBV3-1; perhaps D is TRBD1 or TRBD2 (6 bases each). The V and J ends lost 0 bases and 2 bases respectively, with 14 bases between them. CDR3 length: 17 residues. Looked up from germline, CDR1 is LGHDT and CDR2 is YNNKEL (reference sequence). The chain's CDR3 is CASSQDLGGGPYNEQFF. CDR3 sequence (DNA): TGTGCCAGCAGCCAAGATCTAGGGGGAGGACCCTACAATGAGCAGTTCTTC.

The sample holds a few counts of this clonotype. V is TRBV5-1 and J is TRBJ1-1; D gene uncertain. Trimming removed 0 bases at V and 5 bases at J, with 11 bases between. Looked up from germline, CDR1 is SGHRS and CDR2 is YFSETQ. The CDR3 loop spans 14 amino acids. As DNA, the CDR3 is TGCGCCAGCAGCTTGGCCATGAGAGGAACTGAAGCTTTCTTT. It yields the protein CASSLAMRGTEAFF.

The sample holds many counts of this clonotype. Written as DNA, the CDR3 is TGCGCCAGCAGCTTGGGAGCTAACTATGGCTACACCTTC. It specifies CASSLGANYGYTF. The V gene is TRBV5-1, the J gene TRBJ1-2; D unresolved. Germline V CDR1 and CDR2: SGHRS, YFSETQ. This CDR3 spans 13 amino acids. V dropped 0 bases and J dropped 0 bases, with 3 bases sitting between them.

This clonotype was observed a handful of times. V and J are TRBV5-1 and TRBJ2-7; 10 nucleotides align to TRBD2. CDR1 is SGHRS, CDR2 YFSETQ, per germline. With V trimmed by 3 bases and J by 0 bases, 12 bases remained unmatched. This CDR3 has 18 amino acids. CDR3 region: CASSWGTSVGGGSYEQYF. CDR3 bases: TGCGCCAGCAGCTGGGGGACTAGCGTGGGCGGCGGCTCCTACGAGCAGTACTTC. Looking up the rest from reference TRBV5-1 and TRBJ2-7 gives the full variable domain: KAGVTQTPRYLIKTRGQQVTLSCSPISGHRSVSWYQQTPGQGLQFLFEYFSETQRNKGNFPGRFSGRQFSNSRSEMNVSTLELGDSALYLCASSWGTSVGGGSYEQYFGPGTRLTVT.

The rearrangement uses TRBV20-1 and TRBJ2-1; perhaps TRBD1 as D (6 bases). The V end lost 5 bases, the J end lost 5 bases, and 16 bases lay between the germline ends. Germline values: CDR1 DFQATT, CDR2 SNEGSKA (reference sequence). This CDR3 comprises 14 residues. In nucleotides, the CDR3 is TGCAGTGCTTCCACAGGGAGTAACCACAATGAGCAGTTCTTC. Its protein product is CSASTGSNHNEQFF.

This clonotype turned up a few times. The chain's CDR3 is CASSLLSYSYNEQFF. The CDR3, as DNA: TGCGCCAGCAGCTTGCTGTCATACTCCTACAATGAGCAGTTCTTC. The rearrangement uses TRBV5-1 and TRBJ2-1, with D unresolved. Trimming removed 1 base at V and 0 bases at J, with 8 bases between. There are 15 residues in the CDR3. The V gene's germline CDR1 is SGHRS and CDR2 YFSETQ.

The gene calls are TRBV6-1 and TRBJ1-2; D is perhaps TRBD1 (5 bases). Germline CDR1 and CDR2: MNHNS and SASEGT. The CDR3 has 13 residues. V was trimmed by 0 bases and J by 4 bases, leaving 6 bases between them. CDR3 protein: CASSEAGTYGYTF. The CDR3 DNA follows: TGTGCCAGCAGTGAAGCGGGGACCTATGGCTACACCTTC.

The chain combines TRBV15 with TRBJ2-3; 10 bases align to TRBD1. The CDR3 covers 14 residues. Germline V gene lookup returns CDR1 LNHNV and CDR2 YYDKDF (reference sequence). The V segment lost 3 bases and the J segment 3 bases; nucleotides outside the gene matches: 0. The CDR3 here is CATSRDRGTDTQYF. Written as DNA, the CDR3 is TGTGCCACCAGCAGGGACAGGGGGACAGATACGCAGTATTTT.

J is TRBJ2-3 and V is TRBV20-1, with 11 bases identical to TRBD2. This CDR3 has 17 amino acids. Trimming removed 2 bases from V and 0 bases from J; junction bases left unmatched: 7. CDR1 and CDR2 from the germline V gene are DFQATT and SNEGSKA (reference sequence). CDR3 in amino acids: CSARSWTSGLSTDTQYF. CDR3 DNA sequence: TGCAGTGCTAGATCGTGGACTAGCGGGCTTAGCACAGATACGCAGTATTTT.

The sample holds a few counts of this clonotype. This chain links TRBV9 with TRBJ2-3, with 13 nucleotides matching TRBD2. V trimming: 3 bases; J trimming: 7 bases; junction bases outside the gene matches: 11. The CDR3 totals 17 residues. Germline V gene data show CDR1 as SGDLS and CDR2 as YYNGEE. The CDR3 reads CASSADPGLAGSNTQYF. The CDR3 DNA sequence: TGTGCCAGCAGCGCAGACCCGGGACTAGCGGGGTCGAATACGCAGTATTTT.

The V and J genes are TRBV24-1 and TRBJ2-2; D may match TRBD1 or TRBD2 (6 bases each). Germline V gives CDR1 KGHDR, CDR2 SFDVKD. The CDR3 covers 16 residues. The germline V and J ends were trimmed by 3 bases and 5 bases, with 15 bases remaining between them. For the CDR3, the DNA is TGTGCCACCAGTGATCCGGAGGGGGTCGTGACCGGGGAGCTGTTTTTT. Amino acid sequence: CATSDPEGVVTGELFF.

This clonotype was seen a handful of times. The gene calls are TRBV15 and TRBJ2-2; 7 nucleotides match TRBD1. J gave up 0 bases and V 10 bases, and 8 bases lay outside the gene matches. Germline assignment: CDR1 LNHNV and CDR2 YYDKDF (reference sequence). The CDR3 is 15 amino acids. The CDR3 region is CAIEIQGPNTGELFF. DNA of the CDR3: TGTGCCATCGAAATACAGGGGCCGAACACCGGGGAGCTGTTTTTT.

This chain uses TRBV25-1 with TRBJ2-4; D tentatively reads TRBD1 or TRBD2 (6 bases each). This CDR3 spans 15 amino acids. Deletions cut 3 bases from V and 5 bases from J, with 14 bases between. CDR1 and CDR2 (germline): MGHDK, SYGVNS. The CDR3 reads CASSEGGGWENIQYF. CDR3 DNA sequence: TGTGCCAGCAGTGAGGGGGGCGGATGGGAAAACATTCAGTACTTC.

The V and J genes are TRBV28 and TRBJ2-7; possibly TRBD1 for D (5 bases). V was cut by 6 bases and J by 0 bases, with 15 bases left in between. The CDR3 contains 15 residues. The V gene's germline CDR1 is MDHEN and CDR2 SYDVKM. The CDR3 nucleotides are TGTGCCAGCAGCCGAAGACAGAAATACTCCTACGAGCAGTACTTC. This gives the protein CASSRRQKYSYEQYF.

The CDR3 sequence is CATSDALFPYNEQFF. The CDR3 DNA sequence: TGTGCCACCAGTGACGCCCTATTTCCCTACAATGAGCAGTTCTTC. The rearrangement links TRBV24-1 to TRBJ2-1; D is ambiguous. The CDR3 contains 15 residues. The V end lost 4 bases, the J end lost 2 bases, and 11 bases lay between the germline ends. In germline, CDR1 is KGHDR, CDR2 SFDVKD.

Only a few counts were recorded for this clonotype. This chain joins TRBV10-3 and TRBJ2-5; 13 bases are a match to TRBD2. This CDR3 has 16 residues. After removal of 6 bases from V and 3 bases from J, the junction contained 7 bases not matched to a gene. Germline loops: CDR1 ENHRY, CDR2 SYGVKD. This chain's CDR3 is CAIRTGTSGVEETQYF. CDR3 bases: TGTGCCATCAGAACTGGGACTAGCGGGGTTGAAGAGACCCAGTACTTC.

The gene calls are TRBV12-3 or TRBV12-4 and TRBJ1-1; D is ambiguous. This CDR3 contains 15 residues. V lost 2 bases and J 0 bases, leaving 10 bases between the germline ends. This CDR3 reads CASSLNRAVNTEAFF. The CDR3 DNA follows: TGTGCCAGCAGTTTAAATAGGGCAGTGAACACTGAAGCTTTCTTT.